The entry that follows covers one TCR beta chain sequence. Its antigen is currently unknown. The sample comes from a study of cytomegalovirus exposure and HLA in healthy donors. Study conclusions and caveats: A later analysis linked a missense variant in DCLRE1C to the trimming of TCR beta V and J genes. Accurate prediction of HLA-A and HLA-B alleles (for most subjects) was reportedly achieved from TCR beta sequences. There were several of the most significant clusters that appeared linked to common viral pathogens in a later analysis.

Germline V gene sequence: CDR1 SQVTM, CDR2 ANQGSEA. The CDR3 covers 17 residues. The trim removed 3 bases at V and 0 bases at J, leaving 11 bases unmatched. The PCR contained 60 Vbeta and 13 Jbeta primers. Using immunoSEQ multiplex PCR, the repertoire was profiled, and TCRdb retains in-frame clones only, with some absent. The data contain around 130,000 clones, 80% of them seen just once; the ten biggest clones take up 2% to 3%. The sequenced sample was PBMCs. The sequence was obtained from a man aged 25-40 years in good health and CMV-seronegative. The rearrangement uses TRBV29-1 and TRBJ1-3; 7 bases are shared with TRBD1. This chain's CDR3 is CSVDLGQSPISGNTIYF. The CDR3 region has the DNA TGCAGCGTTGACCTGGGACAGAGCCCTATCTCTGGAAACACCATATATTTT.